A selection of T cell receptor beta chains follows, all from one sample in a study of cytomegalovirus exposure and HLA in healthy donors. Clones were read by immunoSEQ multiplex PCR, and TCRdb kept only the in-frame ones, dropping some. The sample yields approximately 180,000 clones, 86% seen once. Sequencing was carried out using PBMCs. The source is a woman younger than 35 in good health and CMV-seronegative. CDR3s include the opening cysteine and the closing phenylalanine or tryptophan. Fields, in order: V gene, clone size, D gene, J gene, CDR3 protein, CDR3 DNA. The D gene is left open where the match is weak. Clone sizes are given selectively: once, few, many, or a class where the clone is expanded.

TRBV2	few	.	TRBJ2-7	CASSAAGSPYEQYF	TGTGCCAGCAGTGCGGCCGGGAGTCCCTACGAGCAGTACTTC
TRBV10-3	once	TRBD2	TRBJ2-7	CAISESEWVAGLAGAEQYF	TGTGCCATCAGTGAGTCGGAGTGGGTTGCCGGGCTAGCGGGAGCCGAGCAGTACTTC
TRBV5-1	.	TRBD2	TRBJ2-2	CASSAGGPFTGELFF	TGCGCCAGCTCGGCGGGGGGGCCGTTCACCGGGGAGCTGTTTTTT
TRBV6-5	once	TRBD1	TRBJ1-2	CASSYHRGDGYTF	TGTGCCAGCAGTTACCACAGGGGGGATGGCTACACCTTC
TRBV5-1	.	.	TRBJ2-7	CASSLVPGSRYEQYF	TGCGCCAGCAGCTTGGTACCAGGGTCTCGTTACGAGCAGTACTTC
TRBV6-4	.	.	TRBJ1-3	CASSDGSGTGNTIYF	TGTGCCAGCAGTGACGGCTCAGGGACTGGAAACACCATATATTTT
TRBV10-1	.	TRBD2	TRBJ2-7	CASSRGGQTYEQYF	TGCGCCAGCAGTCGGGGAGGGCAAACCTACGAGCAGTACTTC
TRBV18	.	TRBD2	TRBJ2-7	CASSQSGGGPYEQYF	TGTGCCAGCTCACAGAGCGGGGGGGGACCCTACGAGCAGTACTTC
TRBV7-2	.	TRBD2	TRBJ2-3	CASSPRGAGIGDTQYF	TGTGCCAGCAGCCCACGGGGAGCGGGGATCGGTGATACGCAGTATTTT
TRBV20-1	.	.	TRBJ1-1	CSALWNTEAFF	TGCAGTGCACTGTGGAACACTGAAGCTTTCTTT
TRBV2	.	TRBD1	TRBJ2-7	CASTNRGPVASSYEQYF	TGTGCCAGCACAAACAGGGGGCCGGTGGCATCCTCCTACGAGCAGTACTTC
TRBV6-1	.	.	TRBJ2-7	CASSETGVYEQYF	TGTGCCAGCAGTGAAACGGGGGTCTACGAGCAGTACTTC
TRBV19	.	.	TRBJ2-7	CASSIQGRSEQYF	TGTGCCAGTAGTATTCAGGGTCGTAGCGAGCAGTACTTC
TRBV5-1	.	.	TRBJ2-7	CASSLSNRGEQYF	TGCGCCAGCAGCTTGTCGAATAGGGGCGAGCAGTACTTC